This T cell receptor (beta chain) was sequenced in a study of cytomegalovirus exposure and HLA in healthy donors. The CDR3 sequence is 19 residues long. V was pared by 4 bases and J by 2 bases, with 11 bases of the junction left unmatched. Germline CDR1 and CDR2: LGHNA and YNFKEQ. Findings of the study overall: Some V segments, including TRBV6-2 and TRBV6-3, were excluded as indistinguishable. Later on, analysis showed that most CMV-associated TCR beta chains appeared to be HLA-restricted.

Comment on this clone: Antigen unknown.

In the PCR, 60 Vbeta and 13 Jbeta primers were used. Repertoires were generated with immunoSEQ multiplex PCR, while TCRdb's copy carries only in-frame clones and drops some. This table has some 130,000 clones, approximately 85% appearing once. The chain links TRBV4-2 to TRBJ2-2; 12 bases align to TRBD2. Sequencing was performed on PBMCs. This receptor was taken from a boy younger than 18 in good health and CMV-seronegative. The CDR3 nucleotides are TGTGCCAGCAGCCCCGACATACTAGCGGGGGGCCTAAACACCGGGGAGCTGTTTTTT. Its translation is CASSPDILAGGLNTGELFF.